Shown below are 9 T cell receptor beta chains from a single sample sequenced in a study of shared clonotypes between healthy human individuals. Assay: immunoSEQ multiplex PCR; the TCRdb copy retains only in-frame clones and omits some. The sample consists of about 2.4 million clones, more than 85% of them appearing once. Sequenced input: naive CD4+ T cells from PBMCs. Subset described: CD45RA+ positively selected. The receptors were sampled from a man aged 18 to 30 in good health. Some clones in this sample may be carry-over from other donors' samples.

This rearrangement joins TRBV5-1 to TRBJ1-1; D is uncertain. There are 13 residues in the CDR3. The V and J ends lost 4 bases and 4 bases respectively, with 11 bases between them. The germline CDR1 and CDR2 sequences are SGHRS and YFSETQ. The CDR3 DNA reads TGCGCCAGCAGCGCCCTTATGACCACTGAAGCTTTCTTT. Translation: CASSALMTTEAFF. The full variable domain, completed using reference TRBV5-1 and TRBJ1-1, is KAGVTQTPRYLIKTRGQQVTLSCSPISGHRSVSWYQQTPGQGLQFLFEYFSETQRNKGNFPGRFSGRQFSNSRSEMNVSTLELGDSALYLCASSALMTTEAFFGQGTRLTVV.

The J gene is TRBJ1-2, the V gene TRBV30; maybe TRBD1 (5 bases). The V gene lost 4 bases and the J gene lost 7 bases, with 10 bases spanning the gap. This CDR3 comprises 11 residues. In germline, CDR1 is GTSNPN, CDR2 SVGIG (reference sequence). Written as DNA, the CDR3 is TGTGCCTGGATGGTGGGGCGTGGCTACACCTTC. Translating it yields CAWMVGRGYTF.

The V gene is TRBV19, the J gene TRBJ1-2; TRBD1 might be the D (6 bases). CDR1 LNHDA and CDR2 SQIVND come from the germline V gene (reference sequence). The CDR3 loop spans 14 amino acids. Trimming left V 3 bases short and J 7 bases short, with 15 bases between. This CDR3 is CASSMRQGPLGYTF. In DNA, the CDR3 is TGTGCCAGTAGTATGAGGCAGGGGCCGCTTGGCTACACCTTC.

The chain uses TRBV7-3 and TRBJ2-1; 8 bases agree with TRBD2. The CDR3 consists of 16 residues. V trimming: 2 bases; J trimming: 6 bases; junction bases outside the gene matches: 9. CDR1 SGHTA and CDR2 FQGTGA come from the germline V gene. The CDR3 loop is CASSLFGSGIVNEQFF. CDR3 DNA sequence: TGTGCCAGCAGCTTATTCGGTAGCGGGATCGTCAATGAGCAGTTCTTC.

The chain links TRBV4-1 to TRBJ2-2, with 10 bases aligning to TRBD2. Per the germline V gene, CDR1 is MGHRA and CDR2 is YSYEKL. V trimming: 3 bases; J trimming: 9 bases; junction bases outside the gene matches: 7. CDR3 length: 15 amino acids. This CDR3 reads CASSHPSGRARELFF. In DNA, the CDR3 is TGCGCCAGCAGCCACCCTAGCGGGAGAGCCCGGGAGCTGTTTTTT.

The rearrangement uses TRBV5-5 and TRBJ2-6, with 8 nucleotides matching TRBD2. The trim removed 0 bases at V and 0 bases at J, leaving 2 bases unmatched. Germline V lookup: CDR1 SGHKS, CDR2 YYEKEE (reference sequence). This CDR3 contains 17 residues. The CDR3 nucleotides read TGTGCCAGCAGCTTGGCCCTAGCGGGCTCTGGGGCCAACGTCCTGACTTTC. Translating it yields CASSLALAGSGANVLTF.

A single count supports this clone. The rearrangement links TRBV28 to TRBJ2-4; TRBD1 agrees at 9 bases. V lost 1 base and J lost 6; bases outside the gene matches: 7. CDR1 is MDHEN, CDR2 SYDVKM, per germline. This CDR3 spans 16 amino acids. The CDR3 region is CASSLLLGQGPNIQYF. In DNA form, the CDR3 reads TGTGCCAGCAGTTTATTGTTGGGACAGGGTCCAAACATTCAGTACTTC.

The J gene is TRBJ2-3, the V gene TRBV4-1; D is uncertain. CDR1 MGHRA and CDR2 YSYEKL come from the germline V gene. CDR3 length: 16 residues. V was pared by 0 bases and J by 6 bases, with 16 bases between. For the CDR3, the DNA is TGCGCCAGCAGCCAAGATGTGCGTCCCAGGTGGGATACGCAGTATTTT. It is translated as CASSQDVRPRWDTQYF.

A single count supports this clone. The CDR3 here is CASSQQTSRGPEQYF. The CDR3 nucleotides are TGTGCCAGTAGTCAACAGACGTCTAGGGGGCCCGAGCAGTACTTC. The chain employs TRBV19 and TRBJ2-7; 7 bases are a match to TRBD1. This CDR3 is 15 amino acids long. CDR1 and CDR2 (germline): LNHDA, SQIVND (reference sequence). The trim removed 5 bases at V and 6 bases at J, leaving 13 bases unmatched.